This T cell receptor (beta chain) derives from a study of shared clonotypes between healthy human individuals. About the study: Each donor's CD8 memory used one plate, CD8 naive two, each CD4 subset three. Study conclusions and caveats: Memory subsets had estimated richness that was generally smaller than that of naive subsets.

CDR1 MNHNS and CDR2 SASEGT come from the germline V gene. The trim removed 1 base at V and 2 bases at J, leaving 5 bases unmatched. This CDR3 is built from 18 residues. Comments on this clone: What it recognizes is unknown.

Using immunoSEQ multiplex PCR, the repertoire was profiled, and TCRdb retains in-frame clones only, with some absent. The sample has 2 million to 3 million clones; approximately 93% are singletons. Sequencing was carried out using naive CD4+ T cells from PBMCs. Subset defined: CD45RA+ positively selected. The V gene is TRBV6-1, the J gene TRBJ2-2; 12 bases agree with TRBD2. This TCR came from a young man in good health. Some clones in this sample may be carry-over from other donors' samples. CDR3: CASSEVASGRANTGELFF. The DNA for the CDR3 is TGTGCCAGCAGTGAAGTCGCTAGCGGGAGGGCCAACACCGGGGAGCTGTTTTTT.